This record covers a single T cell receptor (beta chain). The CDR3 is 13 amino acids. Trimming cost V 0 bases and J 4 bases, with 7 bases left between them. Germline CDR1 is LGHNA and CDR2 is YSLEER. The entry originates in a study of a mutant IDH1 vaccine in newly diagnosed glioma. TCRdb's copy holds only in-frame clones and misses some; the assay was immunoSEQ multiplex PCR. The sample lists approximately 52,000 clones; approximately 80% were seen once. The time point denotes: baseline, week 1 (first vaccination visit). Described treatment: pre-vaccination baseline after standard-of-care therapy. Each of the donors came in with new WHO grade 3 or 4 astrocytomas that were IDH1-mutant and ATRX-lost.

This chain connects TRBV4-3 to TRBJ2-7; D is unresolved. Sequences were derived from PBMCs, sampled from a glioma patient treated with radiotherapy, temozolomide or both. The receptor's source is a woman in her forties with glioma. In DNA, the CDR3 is TGCGCCAGCAGCCAAGATTACGCTTACGAGCAGTACTTC. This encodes CASSQDYAYEQYF.